This T cell receptor beta chain originates from a study of cytomegalovirus exposure and HLA in healthy donors. Study-level information: Among around 170 million T cells, an earlier analysis found 90 million to 130 million unique TCR beta sequences.

The study, taken as a whole, reports: TCR beta V segments were, for the most part, productive about 87% or about 30% of the time in an earlier analysis. A link between a missense DCLRE1C variant and TCR beta V- and J-gene trimming emerged from a later analysis.

PCR involved 60 Vbeta and 13 Jbeta primers. TCRdb's table, derived via immunoSEQ multiplex PCR, lists solely in-frame clones and lacks some. The repertoire has 150,000 to 200,000 clones, around 80% of them found once; the top ten carry 1.5% to 2.5%. Germline values: CDR1 SEHNR, CDR2 FQNEAQ (reference sequence). The CDR3 contains 15 residues. Deletions cut 3 bases from V and 8 bases from J, with 19 bases between. Concerning this clone itself: Antigen unknown.

The chain employs TRBV7-9 and TRBJ1-2; possible D gene TRBD1, 5 bases. This TCR derives from a man between 18 and 35 years old in good health and CMV-seronegative. The sample was PBMCs. The DNA of the CDR3 is TGTGCCAGCAGCTTCGGGGGTGAGGCAGCGTTGGGCTACACCTTC. This codes for CASSFGGEAALGYTF.